The T cell receptor beta chain described here comes from a study of Ad26.COV2.S vaccination and SARS-CoV-2 variants. Study as a whole: Intramuscularly, Ad26.COV2.S was given either once or twice, 56 days apart. Study-wide findings and caveats: Recipients of either vaccine or placebo displayed similar breadth of non-spike TCRs. Placebo recipients trailed vaccine recipients in spike-specific TCR breadth. An underestimation of total T cell responses may have resulted from the TCR breadth and depth analyses.

Notes on this clone: Its target is unknown.

V shed 0 bases and J shed 0 bases, with 12 bases lying between them. CDR1 and CDR2 (germline): LGHNA, YNFKEQ. The CDR3 has 17 amino acids. The treatment here: about 20 received Ad26.COV2.S at low or high dose, single or two shots; about 5 received placebo; per-sample allocation not given. After the first vaccine or placebo injection, samples were drawn on day 63. Method: immunoSEQ multiplex PCR; TCRdb's copy keeps in-frame clones and lacks some. There are almost 400,000 clones in the sample; around 89% occur only once, and 1.9% lies in the top ten. The source is a person aged 18-60 years who received the Ad26.COV2.S COVID-19 vaccine or a placebo. This chain uses TRBV4-2 with TRBJ2-1; D remains ambiguous. The source material was peripheral blood, sampled in a trial of Ad26.COV2.S vaccine versus placebo. The CDR3 DNA reads TGTGCCAGCAGCCAAGATGGGCAGCACAGCTCCTACAATGAGCAGTTCTTC. Translated: CASSQDGQHSSYNEQFF.